The present entry profiles one TCR beta chain with its context. V dropped 7 bases and J dropped 4 bases, with 10 bases sitting between them. CDR3 length: 13 residues. The germline gives CDR1 KGHDR, CDR2 SFDVKD. The record originates from a study of CD8 T cells in Susac syndrome. With random hexamers, about 0.5 to 1 ug RNA was reverse transcribed. By means of immunoSEQ multiplex PCR, TCR beta CDR3 spanning 54 Vbeta and 13 Jbeta underwent amplification. MiXCR, applied by TCRdb to the immunoSEQ multiplex PCR reads, yields one record per CDR3 protein. The table includes about 280,000 distinct CDR3 sequences, approximately 81% detected once.

J is TRBJ1-3 and V is TRBV24-1; D gene uncertain. This receptor was identified in a human donor with multiple sclerosis. Sequences were obtained from CD8+ T cells from PBMCs. CDR3 DNA sequence: TGTGCCACCAGCCTAACGGGGGGAAACACCATATATTTT. This translates into CATSLTGGNTIYF.